One and the same sample provided the 30 T cell receptor beta chains below, sequenced in a study of memory CD4+ T cells and cytomegalovirus serostatus. Single viable CD3+CD4+CD8-CD45RO+ cells were sorted as the memory CD4+ T cells. TCRdb keeps only in-frame clones here, not all; method: immunoSEQ multiplex PCR. Among about 64,000 clones listed, approximately 71% were seen once. Sequencing used memory CD4+ T cells from blood. These receptors were taken from an adult in good health and CMV-seronegative.

The chain employs TRBV5-4 and TRBJ2-2, with 7 bases aligning to TRBD1. CDR1 is SGHNT, CDR2 YYREEE, per germline (reference sequence). The V and J ends lost 1 base and 4 bases, in that order; junction bases with no gene match: 7. The CDR3 totals 16 residues. The CDR3 bases are TGTGCCAGCAGCTTGAAGGCAGGGGGTGGCACCGGGGAGCTGTTTTTT. This translates into CASSLKAGGGTGELFF.

The rearrangement joins TRBV10-2 to TRBJ2-7, with TRBD1 identical over 9 bases. The length of the CDR3 is 15 residues. CDR1 is WSHSY and CDR2 is SAAADI in the germline V gene. Losses at the gene ends were 0 bases for V and 3 bases for J; bases not matched to a gene: 3. The CDR3 DNA is TGCGCCAGCAGTGAGTCATCGGGACAGGGCTACGAGCAGTACTTC. As protein: CASSESSGQGYEQYF.

The rearrangement links TRBV4-3 to TRBJ2-2; no definite D call. Germline assignment: CDR1 LGHNA and CDR2 YSLEER. The V end was cut by 2 bases, the J end by 0 bases, with 4 bases between. The CDR3 covers 14 residues. CDR3 protein: CASSQSTNTGELFF. The CDR3, as DNA: TGCGCCAGCAGCCAAAGCACGAACACCGGGGAGCTGTTTTTT.

This clone showed up just a few times. This chain links TRBV7-3 with TRBJ1-2; D remains unclear. The CDR3 consists of 17 residues. Germline V CDR1 and CDR2: SGHTA, FQGTGA. V lost 0 bases and J 2 bases, leaving 16 bases between the germline ends. As DNA, the CDR3 is TGTGCCAGCAGCTTAACGTGGAAGGACGGACTAAACTATGGCTACACCTTC. This translates into CASSLTWKDGLNYGYTF.

This sequence joins TRBV7-2 and TRBJ1-1; 7 nucleotides agree with TRBD1. The germline V gene encodes CDR1 SGHTA and CDR2 FQGNSA. This CDR3 region has 17 residues. Trimming at V came to 5 bases and at J to 1 base, leaving 13 bases not matched to a gene. The CDR3 here is CASSQQGPSGRNTEAFF. DNA for the CDR3: TGTGCCAGCAGCCAACAGGGGCCCTCAGGAAGGAACACTGAAGCTTTCTTT.

This chain connects TRBV28 to TRBJ2-7; 7 bases are shared with TRBD2. The CDR3 consists of 14 residues. Unmatched junction bases numbered 9, after V lost 7 bases and J lost 3 bases. CDR1 and CDR2 from the germline V gene are MDHEN and SYDVKM. The CDR3 is CASTGGGVGYEQYF. The CDR3 DNA reads TGTGCCAGCACCGGTGGGGGGGTAGGCTACGAGCAGTACTTC.

This rearrangement joins TRBV6-6 to TRBJ2-1; unclear D gene. Germline V gene data show CDR1 as MNHNY and CDR2 as SVGAGI (reference sequence). V was cut by 2 bases and J by 4 bases, with 6 bases left in between. The CDR3 consists of 13 residues. The CDR3 loop reads CASSYRSYNEQFF. CDR3 nucleotides: TGTGCCAGCAGTTACCGATCTTACAATGAGCAGTTCTTC.

This rearrangement joins TRBV6-1 to TRBJ2-7; 11 bases line up with TRBD1. The ends lost 5 bases at V and 5 bases at J; junction bases unmatched: 5. The CDR3 sequence is 14 residues long. The germline V gene encodes CDR1 MNHNS and CDR2 SASEGT. CDR3 bases: TGTGCCAGCAGTAACTCGGGACAGGGGGACGAGCAGTACTTC. Its translation: CASSNSGQGDEQYF.

The table lists this clone with a few counts. In DNA form, the CDR3 reads TGTGCCAGCTCACTCCGGGACACTGAAGCTTTCTTT. Its translation is CASSLRDTEAFF. The chain uses TRBV18 and TRBJ1-1, with unresolved D. The V end lost 4 bases, the J end lost 3 bases, and 6 bases lay between the germline ends. This CDR3 is built from 12 residues. CDR1 is KGHSH, CDR2 LQKENI, per germline.

The V and J genes are TRBV6-5 and TRBJ1-2, with 7 bases fitting TRBD1. From germline, CDR1 is MNHEY and CDR2 SVGAGI. This CDR3 spans 14 amino acids. After removal of 4 bases from V and 2 bases from J, the junction contained 4 bases not matched to a gene. The CDR3 region is CASSLQGENYGYTF. Here the CDR3 DNA reads TGTGCCAGCAGTTTGCAGGGGGAAAACTATGGCTACACCTTC.

This rearrangement joins TRBV28 to TRBJ1-4, with 7 positions matching TRBD1. The CDR3 loop spans 15 amino acids. J was trimmed by 4 bases and V by 3 bases; bases with no gene match: 5. In germline, CDR1 is MDHEN, CDR2 SYDVKM. The DNA of the CDR3 is TGTGCCAGCAGTTTCCTCGACAGGGTTAATGAAAAACTGTTTTTT. Protein sequence: CASSFLDRVNEKLFF.

The V gene is TRBV20-1, the J gene TRBJ2-1; no clear D gene. This CDR3 is 11 amino acids long. V was clipped by 6 bases and J by 8 bases, with 11 bases between them. Looked up from germline, CDR1 is DFQATT and CDR2 is SNEGSKA (reference sequence). This CDR3 is CSARRRDEQFF. The CDR3 nucleotides are TGCAGTGCCCGCCGCCGGGATGAGCAGTTCTTC.

The chain is built from TRBV10-1 and TRBJ2-7; TRBD1 is a possible D gene (6 bases). Germline V gives CDR1 WNHNN, CDR2 SYGVQD (reference sequence). The CDR3 loop spans 14 amino acids. V was cut by 2 bases and J by 3 bases, with 11 bases left in between. The CDR3 here is CASSEMVGGYEQYF. The CDR3 nucleotides are TGCGCCAGCAGTGAGATGGTAGGGGGCTACGAGCAGTACTTC.

The chain is built from TRBV2 and TRBJ2-1; 9 bases are a match to TRBD2. CDR1 is SNHLY and CDR2 is FYNNEI in the germline V gene. The ends lost 7 bases at V and 6 bases at J; junction bases unmatched: 7. There are 14 residues in the CDR3. The CDR3 nucleotides are TGTGCCAGCACCGAGCGGGAGGCATTCAATGAGCAGTTCTTC. Its translation is CASTEREAFNEQFF.

This chain uses TRBV30 with TRBJ2-5; D gene uncertain. The CDR3 is 12 amino acids. The V end lost 5 bases, the J end lost 5 bases, and 12 bases lay between the germline ends. Germline-derived CDR1 and CDR2 are GTSNPN and SVGIG (reference sequence). CDR3 residues: CAWGRPPETQYF. CDR3 bases: TGTGCCTGGGGGCGACCACCCGAGACCCAGTACTTC.

This chain connects TRBV6-1 to TRBJ1-5; 7 bases match TRBD1. The V gene's germline CDR1 is MNHNS and CDR2 SASEGT. The CDR3 is 13 residues long. With V trimmed by 6 bases and J by 7 bases, 6 bases remained unmatched. The CDR3 spells CASSDRVQQPQHF. In DNA, the CDR3 is TGTGCCAGCAGCGACAGGGTCCAGCAGCCCCAGCATTTT.

V usage is TRBV4-2 and J usage is TRBJ2-7, with a tentative D call TRBD1 (6 bases). Germline lookup yields CDR1 LGHNA and CDR2 YNFKEQ. The CDR3 contains 16 residues. The ends were cut back, 4 bases at V and 1 base at J, with 17 bases in the middle. The CDR3 region has the DNA TGTGCCAGCAGCCTAACAGGGATCGGGGTATCCTACGAGCAGTACTTC. It translates to CASSLTGIGVSYEQYF.

The chain couples TRBV5-6 to TRBJ2-6, with no clear D. Trimming removed 0 bases from V and 0 bases from J, with 7 bases in between. CDR3 length: 16 amino acids. The V gene's germline CDR1 is SGHDT and CDR2 YYEEEE. DNA of the CDR3: TGTGCCAGCAGCTTGGCCGTAAGCTCTGGGGCCAACGTCCTGACTTTC. It yields the protein CASSLAVSSGANVLTF.

This chain joins TRBV29-1 and TRBJ2-7; TRBD2 aligns across 11 bases. The CDR3 is 16 amino acids. Germline CDR1 and CDR2: SQVTM and ANQGSEA. The ends lost 7 bases at V and 1 base at J; junction bases unmatched: 12. CDR3 protein: CSAHTSGGKGSYEQYF. As DNA, the CDR3 is TGCAGCGCCCATACTAGCGGGGGAAAGGGATCCTACGAGCAGTACTTC.

This clone was found a few times. This chain joins TRBV30 and TRBJ1-2; no clear D gene. The CDR3 covers 13 residues. Trimming took 0 bases from V and 1 from J, leaving 6 bases between them. In germline, CDR1 is GTSNPN, CDR2 SVGIG (reference sequence). The CDR3 coding sequence is TGTGCCTGGAGTGTACGTGATAACTATGGCTACACCTTC. This encodes CAWSVRDNYGYTF.

This sequence joins TRBV7-3 and TRBJ2-7, with D possibly being TRBD1 or TRBD2 (5 bases each). V lost 2 bases and J lost 6, with 11 bases in between. The CDR3 has 13 residues. CDR1 SGHTA and CDR2 FQGTGA come from the germline V gene. CDR3 nucleotides: TGTGCCAGCAGCTTAGGGGGATCTGGCGAGCAGTACTTC. Its translation: CASSLGGSGEQYF.

The rearrangement links TRBV2 to TRBJ2-5; D gene uncertain. There are 10 residues in the CDR3. Germline lookup yields CDR1 SNHLY and CDR2 FYNNEI. V was shortened by 5 bases and J by 5 bases, with 3 bases between the two germline ends. CDR3 region: CASSTETQYF. As DNA, the CDR3 is TGTGCCAGCAGTACTGAGACCCAGTACTTC.

This clone was detected a few times. This chain links TRBV28 with TRBJ1-2; D is possibly TRBD1 (6 bases). Per the germline V gene, CDR1 is MDHEN and CDR2 is SYDVKM. CDR3 length: 14 amino acids. Trimming removed 6 bases at V and 4 bases at J, with 15 bases between. The CDR3 loop reads CASRIPRGPYGYTF. CDR3 nucleotide sequence: TGTGCCAGCAGGATCCCCCGGGGGCCCTATGGCTACACCTTC.

This chain joins TRBV7-2 and TRBJ1-1; D unresolved. The V and J ends lost 8 bases and 0 bases respectively, with 10 bases between them. The CDR3 is 13 amino acids. Germline assignment: CDR1 SGHTA and CDR2 FQGNSA. This CDR3 is CASGVGVNTEAFF. The CDR3, as DNA: TGTGCCAGCGGCGTCGGGGTGAACACTGAAGCTTTCTTT.

V usage is TRBV10-1 and J usage is TRBJ2-7, with D perhaps TRBD2 (5 bases). Trimming removed 0 bases from V and 3 bases from J, with 15 bases in between. The CDR3 spans 16 residues. CDR1 and CDR2 from the germline V gene are WNHNN and SYGVQD (reference sequence). The CDR3 loop reads CASSESKSRGLYEQYF. The CDR3 bases are TGCGCCAGCAGTGAGTCAAAGTCGAGAGGGCTCTACGAGCAGTACTTC.

This clone was detected only a few times. The rearrangement uses TRBV29-1 and TRBJ2-1, with 10 bases lining up with TRBD2. The V segment lost 4 bases and the J segment 9 bases; nucleotides outside the gene matches: 12. Per the germline V gene, CDR1 is SQVTM and CDR2 is ANQGSEA. This CDR3 region has 15 residues. In DNA, the CDR3 is TGCAGCGTTGTTGTGAGATTAGCGGGAGGAGGTGAGCAGTTCTTC. Residues: CSVVVRLAGGGEQFF.

In its sample, this clone was seen once. V and J are TRBV7-2 and TRBJ2-5; D not resolved. CDR3 length: 13 amino acids. V was cut by 4 bases and J by 3 bases, with 9 bases left in between. The germline V gene encodes CDR1 SGHTA and CDR2 FQGNSA. The CDR3: CASSSSREETQYF. CDR3 DNA: TGTGCCAGCAGCTCTTCTAGGGAAGAGACCCAGTACTTC.

The rearrangement links TRBV28 to TRBJ1-2; D unclear. Trimming removed 4 bases at V and 4 bases at J, with 4 bases between. From germline, CDR1 is MDHEN and CDR2 SYDVKM. The CDR3 sequence is 11 residues long. The CDR3 nucleotides are TGTGCCAGCAGTTCGTTCTATGGCTACACCTTC. Amino acid sequence: CASSSFYGYTF.

The rearrangement uses TRBV5-4 and TRBJ1-2; D ambiguous. The germline V gene has CDR1 SGHNT and CDR2 YYREEE (reference sequence). This CDR3 spans 13 amino acids. V was clipped by 4 bases and J by 2 bases, with 9 bases between them. CDR3 loop: CASSPDVNYGYTF. The CDR3 region has the DNA TGTGCCAGCAGCCCTGACGTAAACTATGGCTACACCTTC.

This chain uses TRBV7-2 with TRBJ2-1; 7 nucleotides align to TRBD2. The CDR3 is 17 amino acids. Per germline, CDR1 SGHTA and CDR2 FQGNSA. J gave up 1 base and V 0 bases, and 6 bases lay outside the gene matches. The CDR3 is CASSLAYSSGSYNEQFF. The CDR3, as DNA: TGTGCCAGCAGCTTAGCGTACTCTAGCGGTTCCTACAATGAGCAGTTCTTC.